This TCR beta chain was identified in a study of blood T cell repertoires in COVID-19 (dated by TCRdb to 2018 to 2020). Describing the broader study: Samples from collaborators originated in the United States, Italy and Spain and spanned both the acute and convalescent phases of COVID-19. The material from the prospective study consisted of cDNA or gDNA derived from T cells, B-cell-depleted T cells, or PBMCs. Subjects who had been exposed to COVID-19, were actively infected with it, or had recovered from it provided the deeply sampled blood TCRbeta repertoires that made up the dataset. A freely available public database, intended as a resource for researchers studying the immune response to SARS-CoV-2, is where the repertoires were released. The samples were drawn from the first 160 participants of the ongoing ImmuneRACE study and from 1,200 or so subjects provided by 6 global collaborators. A de-identified subject ID, COVID-19 status, age in years and sex were almost always included in the sample metadata. Where HLA class I and class II types were available, the types were taken from metadata supplied by the sample provider, not from assay-based typing.

The immunoSEQ Assay, a bias-controlled multiplex PCR, was used to amplify TCRbeta CDR3 regions from genomic DNA. From the authors' description of their analysis: The number of nucleated cells in each sample was estimated from the amplification of reference gene primers within the assay. To quantify the absolute abundance of each unique TCRbeta CDR3 rearrangement, sequence reads were collapsed and filtered. For each sample, productive Simpson clonality was calculated as the square root of Simpson's diversity index over productive rearrangements. In its TCRdb copy, this immuneACCESS table keeps in-frame sequences only and misses some clones. Where compared with another copy, unresolved V genes explain less than half of these, and the others have no known cause. V, J and clone size were drawn from that table, and D and trimming were deduced from the DNA. The sample records 130,000 or so clones, 84% of which are singletons. 10% to 15% of the sample belongs to the ten largest clones.

The collaborating institutions used their own protocols to collect whole blood in K2EDTA tubes. For TCRbeta analysis, collaborators shipped samples as frozen whole blood, isolated PBMCs, or DNA extracted from either of those sample types. The full study reports these points: How much clinical and demographic metadata was included differed by source and by participant, and the metadata was provided uncurated.

In the case of this clone: Its antigen has not been determined. No much larger clone exists at a distance of one base, and base qualities are not known.

CDR1 SGHRS and CDR2 YFSETQ are derived from the germline V gene. Trimming takes 4 bases off V and 7 bases off J; junction bases not matched to a gene: 7. The CDR3, cysteine through phenylalanine, is 15 amino acids long. Kept here is only the CDR3 DNA, which spans 45 bases and is read in frame from base 1. Rearrangement joined TRBV5-1 to TRBJ1-6, with TRBD1 matching 8 junction bases. This clonotype was sampled from a woman in her sixties or seventies with acute or convalescent COVID-19. Sequenced input: peripheral blood. The DNA sequence reads TGCGCCAGCAGCACCGGACAGGGCGGAAATTCACCCCTCCACTTT. It translates as CASSTGQGGNSPLHF.